Below are 26 T cell receptor beta chains sequenced from a single sample in a study of shared clonotypes between healthy human individuals. Sequencing was performed with immunoSEQ multiplex PCR; in TCRdb, only in-frame clones are kept and a portion is missing. The top ten clones hold roughly an eighth of a sample with over 400,000 clones, about 85% of them seen once. The material sequenced was PBMCs. Receptor source: a woman aged 40 to 49 in good health. Some clones in this sample may be carry-over from other donors' samples.

The chain combines TRBV19 with TRBJ2-3, with D maybe TRBD2 (6 bases). Germline V lookup: CDR1 LNHDA, CDR2 SQIVND (reference sequence). Between the trimmed V and J ends, which lost 7 bases and 5 bases, there was a span of 13 bases. The CDR3 spans 13 residues. In DNA form, the CDR3 reads TGTGCCAGTAAGGTGGAGGGAAAAGATACGCAGTATTTT. Its translation is CASKVEGKDTQYF.

The chain employs TRBV11-2 and TRBJ2-7; D is unresolved. Between the trimmed V and J ends, which lost 5 bases and 3 bases, there was a span of 20 bases. This CDR3 is 16 amino acids long. Germline lookup yields CDR1 SGHAT and CDR2 FQNNGV. CDR3 DNA sequence: TGTGCCAGCAGCACTTCCAGGCCAGGCAAGATCTACGAGCAGTACTTC. It codes for CASSTSRPGKIYEQYF.

The chain has TRBV15 and TRBJ2-3; D is ambiguous. This CDR3 has 16 amino acids. The germline V and J ends were trimmed by 0 bases and 6 bases, with 16 bases remaining between them. In germline, CDR1 is LNHNV, CDR2 YYDKDF (reference sequence). Written as DNA, the CDR3 is TGTGCCACCAGCAGAGATCAGCCAGCCTGGGCGGATACGCAGTATTTT. Translated, it gives CATSRDQPAWADTQYF.

This clone was recorded a few times. V and J are TRBV19 and TRBJ1-5, with 7 bases that match TRBD1. Germline V gene sequence: CDR1 LNHDA, CDR2 SQIVND (reference sequence). The V gene end was trimmed by 6 bases and the J gene end by 0 bases; junction bases not matched to a gene: 2. The CDR3 loop spans 14 amino acids. CDR3 sequence (DNA): TGTGCCAGTAGAGACAGGGATAGCAATCAGCCCCAGCATTTT. Residues: CASRDRDSNQPQHF.

The rearrangement links TRBV7-2 to TRBJ1-5; D ambiguous. The CDR3 sequence is 13 residues long. V dropped 6 bases and J dropped 0 bases, with 6 bases sitting between them. Germline V gene sequence: CDR1 SGHTA, CDR2 FQGNSA. The CDR3 nucleotides are TGTGCCAGCAGTGAAGCTAGCAATCAGCCCCAGCATTTT. Its protein is CASSEASNQPQHF.

This chain joins TRBV4-1 and TRBJ1-5; D remains ambiguous. The length of the CDR3 is 14 residues. The germline V gene has CDR1 MGHRA and CDR2 YSYEKL. The V and J ends lost 0 bases and 2 bases respectively, with 5 bases between them. CDR3 nucleotides: TGCGCCAGCAGCCAAGATTTAGGCAATCAGCCCCAGCATTTT. This translates into CASSQDLGNQPQHF.

The V call is TRBV7-2, the J call TRBJ2-1; 12 bases map to TRBD2. The CDR3 covers 19 residues. Germline V gene sequence: CDR1 SGHTA, CDR2 FQGNSA. V lost 5 bases to trimming and J lost 5 bases; unmatched junction nucleotides: 16. CDR3 residues: CASSPTGTSGSERNNEQFF. Written as DNA, the CDR3 is TGTGCCAGCAGCCCGACAGGGACTAGCGGGTCGGAGCGCAACAATGAGCAGTTCTTC.

The chain uses TRBV7-9 and TRBJ2-2; 8 nucleotides line up with TRBD1. The V and J ends lost 2 bases and 4 bases, in that order; junction bases with no gene match: 3. The germline CDR1 and CDR2 sequences are SEHNR and FQNEAQ (reference sequence). CDR3 length equals 15 residues. The CDR3 bases are TGTGCCAGCAGCTTACTGGACAGGGTCACCGGGGAGCTGTTTTTT. Its translation is CASSLLDRVTGELFF.

In its sample, this clone was seen a few times. V usage is TRBV5-1 and J usage is TRBJ2-7; unclear D gene. Per the germline V gene, CDR1 is SGHRS and CDR2 is YFSETQ. The CDR3 extends over 13 amino acids. V gave up 5 bases and J gave up 1 base, with 10 bases separating them. The CDR3, as DNA: TGCGCCAGCAGACACCCCGGGTCCTACGAGCAGTACTTC. It is translated as CASRHPGSYEQYF.

The chain links TRBV6-5 to TRBJ2-7; 8 nucleotides match TRBD2. The germline V gene encodes CDR1 MNHEY and CDR2 SVGAGI. This CDR3 has 16 amino acids. Trimming cost V 4 bases and J 4 bases; bases outside gene matches: 12. The CDR3 is CASSSVSGTRMYEQYF. The CDR3 DNA follows: TGTGCCAGCAGTTCTGTATCCGGGACTAGAATGTACGAGCAGTACTTC.

This clone was seen more than once but under ten times. Only one base separates this from a far larger clonotype, so it likely reflects a read error. J is TRBJ2-5 and V is TRBV30; D remains ambiguous. Per the germline V gene, CDR1 is GTSNPN and CDR2 is SVGIG (reference sequence). V lost 6 bases and J lost 5, with 16 bases in between. The CDR3 runs 13 residues. DNA of the CDR3: TGTGCCTGTAGTCACGGCAGTCGGGAGACCCAGTACTTC. It is translated as CACSHGSRETQYF.

In its sample, this clone was seen many times. The gene calls are TRBV2 and TRBJ1-2; weak D call: TRBD1 (5 bases). The CDR3 is made up of 13 amino acids. Germline V lookup: CDR1 SNHLY, CDR2 FYNNEI. V was cut by 10 bases and J by 3 bases, with 15 bases left in between. The CDR3 loop reads CATRDGWDYGYTF. The CDR3 DNA reads as TGTGCCACCAGGGACGGGTGGGACTATGGCTACACCTTC.

The chain combines TRBV7-3 with TRBJ2-5, with TRBD1 as a possible D gene (7 bases). The CDR3 runs to 13 residues. Per germline, CDR1 SGHTA and CDR2 FQGTGA. Deletions cut 5 bases from V and 3 bases from J, with 10 bases between. CDR3 bases: TGTGCCAGCAGCCGCGGGACAGAAGAGACCCAGTACTTC. Protein: CASSRGTEETQYF. Looking up the rest from reference TRBV7-3 and TRBJ2-5 gives the full variable domain: GAGVSQTPSNKVTEKGKYVELRCDPISGHTALYWYRQSLGQGPEFLIYFQGTGAADDSGLPNDRFFAVRPEGSVSTLKIQRTERGDSAVYLCASSRGTEETQYFGPGTRLLVL.

The genes are TRBV4-3 and TRBJ2-5; the match to TRBD2 covers 8 bases. Germline V gene sequence: CDR1 LGHNA, CDR2 YSLEER. This CDR3 contains 19 residues. After removal of 4 bases from V and 1 base from J, the junction contained 17 bases not matched to a gene. The CDR3 protein is CASSPKGRLEREFQETQYF. CDR3 bases: TGCGCCAGCAGCCCTAAAGGGCGACTAGAGCGGGAGTTCCAAGAGACCCAGTACTTC.

This clone has just a few counts. With a far larger clone one base away, a read error is the likely cause. This chain uses TRBV19 with TRBJ2-2, with D unclear. V lost 2 bases, J lost 7 bases, and 5 bases lay in between. Germline values: CDR1 LNHDA, CDR2 SQIVND (reference sequence). This CDR3 comprises 12 residues. This CDR3 is CASSIFVGELFF. For the CDR3, the DNA is TGTGCCAGTAGTATATTCGTCGGGGAGCTGTTTTTT.

Concerning this clone: A read error likely explains this, since a far larger clone differs by one base. The chain recombines TRBV29-1 with TRBJ1-1; 7 positions match TRBD1. CDR3 length: 15 amino acids. Germline-derived CDR1 and CDR2 are SQVTM and ANQGSEA. The J segment lost 4 bases and the V segment lost 5 bases, leaving 13 bases of the junction unmatched. The CDR3 region has the DNA TGCAGCGTTTCCCCCGTGGGACAGTGGGCCACTGAAGCTTTCTTT. This encodes CSVSPVGQWATEAFF.

Notes on this clone: The likely explanation is a read error, given a far larger clone one base away. The CDR3 loop reads CASSPLDGNQPQHF. The CDR3, as DNA: TGTGCCAGCAGTCCATTGGATGGCAATCAGCCCCAGCATTTT. This chain connects TRBV27 to TRBJ1-5; no clear D. V gave up 5 bases and J gave up 2 bases, with 10 bases separating them. Germline CDR1 and CDR2: MNHEY and SMNVEV (reference sequence). This CDR3 has 14 residues.

Regarding this clone: A far larger clone is a single base away, which makes a read error likely. The rearrangement joins TRBV6-6 to TRBJ1-5; no firm D call. The length of the CDR3 is 15 residues. CDR1 and CDR2 (germline): MNHNY, SVGAGI (reference sequence). The V gene lost 1 base and the J gene lost 7 bases, with 14 bases spanning the gap. The DNA of the CDR3 is TGTGCCAGCAGTTACTGGTGTTCGAGTACCCAGCCCCAGCATTTT. Its translation is CASSYWCSSTQPQHF.

This clone is a singleton in its sample. This chain joins TRBV7-2 and TRBJ2-1; 9 bases align to TRBD2. V trimming: 0 bases; J trimming: 6 bases; junction bases outside the gene matches: 3. Per germline, CDR1 SGHTA and CDR2 FQGNSA. The CDR3 is made up of 15 amino acids. In DNA, the CDR3 is TGTGCCAGCAGCTTAGCGGGGACTAGCTCCAATGAGCAGTTCTTC. This gives the protein CASSLAGTSSNEQFF.

With respect to this clone: Other DNA sequences within the sample encode an identical CDR3. The chain has TRBV27 and TRBJ1-4, with 8 bases fitting TRBD1. From germline, CDR1 is MNHEY and CDR2 SMNVEV (reference sequence). With V trimmed by 5 bases and J by 3 bases, 5 bases remained unmatched. The CDR3 spans 15 residues. CDR3 amino acids: CASSAQGAANEKLFF. The CDR3 DNA sequence: TGTGCCAGCAGTGCCCAGGGGGCGGCTAATGAAAAACTGTTTTTT.

V is TRBV19 and J is TRBJ1-5; D might be TRBD1 (5 bases). Trimming removed 6 bases at V and 2 bases at J, with 14 bases between. The CDR3 length is 15 residues. Germline loops: CDR1 LNHDA, CDR2 SQIVND (reference sequence). Written as DNA, the CDR3 is TGTGCCAGTAGGCTTGGTTGGGGCGGCAATCAGCCCCAGCATTTT. Its protein product is CASRLGWGGNQPQHF.

This clone was counted only a few times. CDR3 DNA: TGTGCCAGTAGTTCCGCGGGCGGACGACGATACTACGAGCAGTACTTC. Translated, it gives CASSSAGGRRYYEQYF. This sequence joins TRBV19 and TRBJ2-7; the D gene is possibly TRBD2 (5 bases). The germline gives CDR1 LNHDA, CDR2 SQIVND (reference sequence). Between the trimmed V and J ends, which lost 5 bases and 3 bases, there was a span of 20 bases. The CDR3 length is 16 residues.

CDR3 protein: CASSYTGELFF. DNA of the CDR3: TGTGCCAGCAGCTACACCGGGGAGCTGTTTTTT. The chain joins TRBV7-9 to TRBJ2-2; D is ambiguous. CDR1 is SEHNR, CDR2 FQNEAQ, per germline (reference sequence). The CDR3 has 11 residues. V was trimmed by 4 bases and J by 3 bases, leaving 0 bases between them.

This rearrangement joins TRBV2 to TRBJ1-1, with 7 bases identical to TRBD1. The CDR3 sequence is 14 residues long. The trim removed 6 bases at V and 4 bases at J, leaving 8 bases unmatched. Germline-derived CDR1 and CDR2 are SNHLY and FYNNEI. The CDR3 loop reads CASSNQQGLTEAFF. The CDR3 nucleotides are TGTGCCAGCAGCAACCAACAGGGGCTCACTGAAGCTTTCTTT.

On this clone itself: It is likely a read error: a sequence one base away is far more abundant. The gene calls are TRBV11-2 and TRBJ2-7; TRBD2 matches at 7 bases. The CDR3 has 15 amino acids. In germline, CDR1 is SGHAT, CDR2 FQNNGV. V was clipped by 7 bases and J by 2 bases; unmatched bases: 11. The CDR3 sequence: CASNPRAGVTYEQYF. The CDR3 region has the DNA TGTGCCAGCAACCCCCGGGCGGGAGTGACCTACGAGCAGTACTTC.

The chain has TRBV15 and TRBJ1-1, with D maybe TRBD1 (5 bases). The CDR3 is 13 residues long. Germline lookup yields CDR1 LNHNV and CDR2 YYDKDF (reference sequence). The V end was cut by 4 bases, the J end by 3 bases, with 9 bases between. CDR3 region: CATSTGGYTEAFF. CDR3 coding DNA: TGTGCCACCAGCACGGGGGGATACACTGAAGCTTTCTTT.